This is a list of T cell receptor beta chains from one sample in a study of PD-1 blockade in classical Hodgkin lymphoma. Measured with immunoSEQ multiplex PCR; TCRdb has only the in-frame clones, and not every one. The sample records fewer than 30,000 clones, under 90% being singletons. This sample comprised peripheral blood mononuclear cells (PBMCs), obtained before the fourth cycle of nivolumab. Receptors originate from a human donor with classical Hodgkin lymphoma. Both conserved end residues are trimmed from each CDR3.

V gene	J gene	CDR3 protein
TRBV11-2	TRBJ2-1	ASSISGGTYNEQF
TRBV15	TRBJ1-1	ATSPTGGTEAF
TRBV19	TRBJ1-1	ASKLMNTEAF
TRBV28	TRBJ2-7	ASSLPTGGRSYEQY
TRBV5-1	TRBJ1-4	ASSLAGENNEKLF
TRBV4-3	TRBJ2-3	ASSQDGTSGGEY
TRBV30	TRBJ1-6	AWSVKKVTPGSPLH
TRBV18	TRBJ2-3	ASSPMSRTDTQY
TRBV11-1	TRBJ2-5	ASSLRSWGRRGDKETQY
TRBV27	TRBJ2-5	ASSLGRGETQY
TRBV12-5	TRBJ2-5	ASGPSLGTGPQETQY
TRBV28	TRBJ1-5	ASSFSARKEQPQH
TRBV28	TRBJ1-1	ASSWETENTEAF
TRBV7-6	TRBJ2-6	ASSRHPSSSGANVLT
TRBV11-3	TRBJ1-2	ASSLADRTYGYT
TRBV2	TRBJ2-7	ASIEPGGGYEQY
TRBV27	TRBJ1-4	ASRKTLGNEKLF
TRBV6-1	TRBJ2-7	ASNRGRRTYEQY
TRBV5-1	TRBJ2-1	ASSLGRGAYNEQF
TRBV10-3	TRBJ1-1	AISDRGSAEAF
TRBV6-5	TRBJ1-2	ASSRGTNDGYT
TRBV5-8	TRBJ1-2	ASSSAAGSYGYT
TRBV14	TRBJ2-1	ASSQGFWDEQF
TRBV25-1	TRBJ1-2	ASRWGNYGYT
TRBV13	TRBJ2-7	ASSHLGGAEQY
TRBV30	TRBJ1-3	ARDEVSGNTIY
TRBV15	TRBJ2-7	ATSGTSGGEYEQY
TRBV6-5	TRBJ2-7	ASWADSYSYEQY
TRBV2	TRBJ1-2	ASQGNRGPDGYT
TRBV2	TRBJ1-5	ASSEIGNQPQH
TRBV9	TRBJ2-1	ASSIGTGRRAYYNEQF
TRBV7-9	TRBJ1-1	ASSHRQSAEAF
TRBV2	TRBJ1-1	ASIRWTGSTEAF
TRBV5-4	TRBJ2-1	ASSLEAVDNEQF
TRBV9	TRBJ2-1	ASSSQVGSYNEQF
TRBV11-1	TRBJ2-7	ASSLAQGGFYEQY
TRBV11-2	TRBJ1-2	ASSLKAGARGYGYT
TRBV11-3	TRBJ2-3	ASSSTGTGVTDTQY
TRBV28	TRBJ2-1	ATRQVNPYNEQF
TRBV7-9	TRBJ2-2	ASSYRVTGNTGELF
TRBV7-6	TRBJ2-7	ASSLEASLGLAGGSSYEQY
TRBV29-1	TRBJ1-4	SVLTGVTNEKLF
TRBV5-1	TRBJ2-7	ASSFRDEEQY
TRBV10-2	TRBJ2-7	ASREMTSTLYEQY
TRBV6-6	TRBJ1-1	ASSLGDRRGTEAF
TRBV2	TRBJ1-5	ASSGEQGPNQPQH
TRBV7-9	TRBJ2-6	AGRVSGANVLT
TRBV2	TRBJ2-3	ASLPALAGEGTDTQY
TRBV6-6	TRBJ1-2	ATLKGSNSRHGYT
TRBV11-2	TRBJ1-1	ASSLEGPNTEAF
TRBV7-2	TRBJ2-7	ASKGRLGGEQY
TRBV13	TRBJ1-3	ASSWGSGNTIY
TRBV2	TRBJ1-1	ASSGGGASSEAF